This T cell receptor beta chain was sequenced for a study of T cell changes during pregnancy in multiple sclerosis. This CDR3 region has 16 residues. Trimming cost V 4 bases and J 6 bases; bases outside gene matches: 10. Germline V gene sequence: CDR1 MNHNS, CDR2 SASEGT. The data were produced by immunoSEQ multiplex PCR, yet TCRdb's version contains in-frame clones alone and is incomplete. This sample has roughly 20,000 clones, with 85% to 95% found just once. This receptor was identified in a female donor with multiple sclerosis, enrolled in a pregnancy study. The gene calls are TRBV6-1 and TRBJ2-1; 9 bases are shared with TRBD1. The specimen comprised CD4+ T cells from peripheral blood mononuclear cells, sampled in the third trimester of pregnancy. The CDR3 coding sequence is TGTGCCAGCAGTGGCTTGCCGGGACAGGGCTCCAATGAGCAGTTCTTC. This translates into CASSGLPGQGSNEQFF.